The T cell receptor beta chain described here comes from a study of T-cell reconstitution after alpha-beta-depleted transplantation in children. With 7 bases removed from V and 9 bases from J, the gap between germline ends came to 17 bases. The length of the CDR3 is 13 residues. The germline V gene has CDR1 MDHEN and CDR2 SYDVKM. Unique molecular identifiers were built into the TCRbeta library. TCRdb analysed the PCR reads with MiXCR anew, one entry per CDR3 protein. The sample includes 130,000 to 150,000 distinct CDR3 sequences, 8.5% to 10% of them seen just once. Study observations and caveats: Newly produced T cells mostly accounted for T-cell counts and diversity one year post-transplant. Surviving recipient T cells and thymic progenitors underlay high day-60 TCRbeta diversity in some patients.

As concerns this clonotype: Its antigen is unidentified.

This clonotype was obtained from a female patient aged 2-10 years who had a stem cell transplant for congenital amegakaryocytic thrombocytopenia, so the T cells may come from the graft donor. The sequences come from PBMCs, mostly from graft donor cells, collected 180 days after TCRalphabeta/CD19-depleted stem cell transplant. The V and J genes are TRBV28 and TRBJ2-3; weak D call: TRBD2 (5 bases). Here the CDR3 DNA reads TGTGCCAGCACCAACCCCTGGAGGCAGACGCAGTATTTT. Translated, it gives CASTNPWRQTQYF. Based on the CDR3 plus reference TRBV28 and TRBJ2-3, the full variable domain is DVKVTQSSRYLVKRTGEKVFLECVQDMDHENMFWYRQDPGLGLRLIYFSYDVKMKEKGDIPEGYSVSREKKERFSLILESASTNQTSMYLCASTNPWRQTQYFGPGTRLTVL.